The rows below give T cell receptor beta chains drawn from one sample of a study of shared clonotypes between healthy human individuals. Profiling relied on immunoSEQ multiplex PCR, and the TCRdb table lists in-frame clones only, not all of them. The repertoire includes 550,000 to 850,000 clones, over 60% of them detected once, and about 1.7% sits in the top ten. The sequenced sample consisted of memory CD4+ T cells sorted from blood. The receptors come from a woman aged 25 to 39 in good health. Both conserved end residues are part of each CDR3. The order of the fields is CDR3 length, clone size, D gene, J gene, V gene, CDR3 DNA, CDR3 protein. A D gene is named only where the DNA matches it firmly. Size is omitted from some rows. Given values are once, few, many or a class for expanded clones.

14 many - TRBJ2-1 TRBV28 TGTGCCAGCAGTTCAGGGGTTTTTTACAATGAGCAGTTCTTC CASSSGVFYNEQFF
15 - TRBD1 TRBJ2-3 TRBV7-9 TGTGCCAGCAGCCTCAGGACAGGCGAAACAGATACGCAGTATTTT CASSLRTGETDTQYF
17 - TRBD2 TRBJ2-7 TRBV27 TGTGCCAGCAGTCCGGCTTGGGTTAGCGGGAGCTCCTACGAGCAGTACTTC CASSPAWVSGSSYEQYF
20 - - TRBJ2-3 TRBV5-1 TGCGCCAGCAGCTTGGCCTTGACATGGGGAGGCCCCTCTAGCACAGATACGCAGTATTTT CASSLALTWGGPSSTDTQYF
16 once - TRBJ2-2 TRBV4-2 TGTGCCAGCAGCCGAGGGTCCGGGAGAGACACCGGGGAGCTGTTTTTT CASSRGSGRDTGELFF
13 - - TRBJ1-2 TRBV27 TGTGCCAGCTCCTCCTTCAGTTCTTCTGGCTACACCTTC CASSSFSSSGYTF
13 - - TRBJ1-1 TRBV4-1 TGCGCCAGCAGAAGGACGGGGAACACTGAAGCTTTCTTT CASRRTGNTEAFF
11 - - TRBJ2-3 TRBV29-1 TGCAGCGTTGTCTACCCAGATACGCAGTATTTT CSVVYPDTQYF
18 - TRBD2 TRBJ2-3 TRBV19 TGTGCCAGTAATCCGGGACTAGCGGGAATTGTCAGCACAGATACGCAGTATTTT CASNPGLAGIVSTDTQYF
16 - - TRBJ2-7 TRBV28 TGTGCCAGCAGTACAGGACCCTCAGACCTAACCTACGAGCAGTACTTC CASSTGPSDLTYEQYF
16 once - TRBJ2-6 TRBV7-9 TGTGCCAGCAGCTTAGTTCTAGGAGATGGGGCCAACGTCCTGACTTTC CASSLVLGDGANVLTF
17 - - TRBJ2-6 TRBV27 TGTGCCAGCAGACGACGCAGGACCGGGTCGGGGGCCAACGTCCTGACTTTC CASRRRRTGSGANVLTF
14 once - TRBJ2-1 TRBV5-1 TGCGCCAGCAGCTTTGAAGGGACTCTCAATGAGCAGTTCTTC CASSFEGTLNEQFF
15 - - TRBJ2-4 TRBV11-2 TGTGCCAGCAGCTTAGATCGTTTAGCCAAAAACATTCAGTACTTC CASSLDRLAKNIQYF
13 - - TRBJ2-7 TRBV11-2 TGTGCCAGCAGCCCACCGAGCAGGGGCGAGCAGTACTTC CASSPPSRGEQYF
15 - TRBD2 TRBJ2-7 TRBV7-2 TGTGCCAGCAGCTTAGCGCTGAGACTAGCGGTAAGGCAGTACTTC CASSLALRLAVRQYF
14 - - TRBJ2-1 TRBV7-2 TGTGCCAGCAGCTTAGACACTAGTAACAATGAGCAGTTCTTC CASSLDTSNNEQFF
16 - TRBD1 TRBJ1-5 TRBV15 TGTGCCACCAGCAGAGATCCGACAGGGGAGATGGCCCCCCAGCATTTT CATSRDPTGEMAPQHF
12 once - TRBJ2-5 TRBV28 TGTGCCAGCAGTGATCAGGTAGAGACCCAGTACTTC CASSDQVETQYF
15 few - TRBJ2-2 TRBV5-4 TGTGCCAGCAGCTGGGGAGGCAGGGACACCGGGGAGCTGTTTTTT CASSWGGRDTGELFF
13 - - TRBJ1-1 TRBV14 TGTGCCAGCAGCCTTGGATTGTTCGGCCATTCTTTCTTT CASSLGLFGHSFF
16 - TRBD1 TRBJ2-2 TRBV5-4 TGTGCCAGCAGCCCCCGGGACAGGACTAACACCGGGGAGCTGTTTTTT CASSPRDRTNTGELFF
17 - - TRBJ2-7 TRBV5-6 TGTGCCAGCAGCTTGTTCGTGTTGGAAGGACAGACATACGAGCAGTACTTC CASSLFVLEGQTYEQYF
15 once TRBD1 TRBJ1-1 TRBV7-2 TGTGCCAGCAGCCCCTGGACAGGGGAGGGCACTGAAGCTTTCTTT CASSPWTGEGTEAFF
14 many TRBD1 TRBJ2-5 TRBV2 TGTGCCAGTTGTAGGACAGGGGGCGGAGAGACCCAGTACTTC CASCRTGGGETQYF
14 once - TRBJ1-1 TRBV5-5 TGTGCCAGCAGCTCGCAGACCATGAACACTGAAGCTTTCTTT CASSSQTMNTEAFF
16 - - TRBJ1-2 TRBV19 TGTGCCAGTAGTCCTTCGGTCGGAAGCTTAAACTATGGCTACACCTTC CASSPSVGSLNYGYTF
15 - - TRBJ2-1 TRBV19 TGTGCCAGTAGCGCGCCGCAACTAGCTTTCGGCGAGCAGTTCTTC CASSAPQLAFGEQFF
17 - TRBD1 TRBJ1-5 TRBV28 TGTGCCAGCAGTCCCCGAAGCTGGACAGGGGAGGTTCAGCCCCAGCATTTT CASSPRSWTGEVQPQHF
14 - - TRBJ2-5 TRBV5-4 TGTGCCAGCAGCTTGGCCTCAATCCAAGAGACCCAGTACTTC CASSLASIQETQYF
14 - - TRBJ2-3 TRBV6-5 TGTGCCAGCAGTACCGCGGGAAGCACAGATACGCAGTATTTT CASSTAGSTDTQYF
14 - - TRBJ2-5 TRBV4-1 TGCGCCAGCAGCCAAAGGACCCTCCAAGAGACCCAGTACTTC CASSQRTLQETQYF
15 - TRBD1 TRBJ2-3 TRBV10-3 TGTGCCATCAGTGATGACAGGGTGCTTACAGATACGCAGTATTTT CAISDDRVLTDTQYF
15 - - TRBJ2-2 TRBV19 TGTGCCAGTAGTATATTTGGGGGGATCACCGGGGAGCTGTTTTTT CASSIFGGITGELFF
13 - - TRBJ2-5 TRBV7-8 TGTGCCAGCGGTGACAGGTTTCAAGAGACCCAGTACTTC CASGDRFQETQYF
16 - - TRBJ2-1 TRBV9 TGTGCCAGCAGCGTAGGTAGGGGAAACCGGTACAATGAGCAGTTCTTC CASSVGRGNRYNEQFF
16 - TRBD2 TRBJ2-7 TRBV4-2 TGTGCCAGCAGCCAAGTACACGCTAGCGGGATATACGAGCAGTACTTC CASSQVHASGIYEQYF
14 - - TRBJ2-3 TRBV19 TGTGCCAGTAGTATCTCGGCGGGTGGGGACACGCAGTATTTT CASSISAGGDTQYF
14 - - TRBJ1-5 TRBV2 TGTGCCAGCAGTGATAAGGCGGGGGTCCAGCCCCAGCATTTT CASSDKAGVQPQHF
13 - - TRBJ2-1 TRBV2 TGTGCCAGCAGTCTGGACCAATACAATGAGCAGTTCTTC CASSLDQYNEQFF
15 few TRBD2 TRBJ2-7 TRBV10-2 TGCGCCAGCAGCCCCACGGTAGCGGGATCCTACGAGCAGTACTTC CASSPTVAGSYEQYF
16 - TRBD2 TRBJ2-3 TRBV19 TGTGCCAGTAGCGGACTAGCGGGAGAGGGCACAGATACGCAGTATTTT CASSGLAGEGTDTQYF
12 - - TRBJ2-3 TRBV25-1 TGTGCCAGCAGCAGGGCTACAGATACGCAGTATTTT CASSRATDTQYF
16 - TRBD2 TRBJ2-1 TRBV4-2 TGTGCCAGCAGCCAAGAGGGGGGGAGCCCCTACAATGAGCAGTTCTTC CASSQEGGSPYNEQFF
14 - TRBD1 TRBJ2-5 TRBV4-2 TGTGCCAGCAGCCAAGGACAGGGGAGAGAGACCCAGTACTTC CASSQGQGRETQYF
14 - TRBD2 TRBJ2-2 TRBV5-1 TGCGCCAGCATGCGGGGGGCTCCCACCGGGGAGCTGTTTTTT CASMRGAPTGELFF
13 - - TRBJ1-5 TRBV7-9 TGTGCCAGCAGCCCCGTCGGCAATCAGCCCCAGCATTTT CASSPVGNQPQHF
13 - TRBD1 TRBJ1-4 TRBV2 TGTGCCAGCAATTGGGACAGTGGTGAAAAACTGTTTTTT CASNWDSGEKLFF
15 - - TRBJ1-3 TRBV2 TGTGCCAGCAGGGCGGAGACGGTTTCTGGAAACACCATATATTTT CASRAETVSGNTIYF
14 - - TRBJ2-1 TRBV10-2 TGCGCCAGCGGGGATTCAAGCTCCTACAATGAGCAGTTCTTC CASGDSSSYNEQFF
13 - TRBD1 TRBJ2-3 TRBV2 TGTGCCAGTCAACAAACGGACAGGGTAGCGCAGTATTTT CASQQTDRVAQYF
15 - - TRBJ2-7 TRBV6-5 TGTGCCAGCAGCCGCATAGGGAGTGGAGTCTACGAGCAGTACTTC CASSRIGSGVYEQYF
15 - - TRBJ2-3 TRBV25-1 TGTGCCAGCCTCGAGGTAAGTTCCCACACAGATACGCAGTATTTT CASLEVSSHTDTQYF